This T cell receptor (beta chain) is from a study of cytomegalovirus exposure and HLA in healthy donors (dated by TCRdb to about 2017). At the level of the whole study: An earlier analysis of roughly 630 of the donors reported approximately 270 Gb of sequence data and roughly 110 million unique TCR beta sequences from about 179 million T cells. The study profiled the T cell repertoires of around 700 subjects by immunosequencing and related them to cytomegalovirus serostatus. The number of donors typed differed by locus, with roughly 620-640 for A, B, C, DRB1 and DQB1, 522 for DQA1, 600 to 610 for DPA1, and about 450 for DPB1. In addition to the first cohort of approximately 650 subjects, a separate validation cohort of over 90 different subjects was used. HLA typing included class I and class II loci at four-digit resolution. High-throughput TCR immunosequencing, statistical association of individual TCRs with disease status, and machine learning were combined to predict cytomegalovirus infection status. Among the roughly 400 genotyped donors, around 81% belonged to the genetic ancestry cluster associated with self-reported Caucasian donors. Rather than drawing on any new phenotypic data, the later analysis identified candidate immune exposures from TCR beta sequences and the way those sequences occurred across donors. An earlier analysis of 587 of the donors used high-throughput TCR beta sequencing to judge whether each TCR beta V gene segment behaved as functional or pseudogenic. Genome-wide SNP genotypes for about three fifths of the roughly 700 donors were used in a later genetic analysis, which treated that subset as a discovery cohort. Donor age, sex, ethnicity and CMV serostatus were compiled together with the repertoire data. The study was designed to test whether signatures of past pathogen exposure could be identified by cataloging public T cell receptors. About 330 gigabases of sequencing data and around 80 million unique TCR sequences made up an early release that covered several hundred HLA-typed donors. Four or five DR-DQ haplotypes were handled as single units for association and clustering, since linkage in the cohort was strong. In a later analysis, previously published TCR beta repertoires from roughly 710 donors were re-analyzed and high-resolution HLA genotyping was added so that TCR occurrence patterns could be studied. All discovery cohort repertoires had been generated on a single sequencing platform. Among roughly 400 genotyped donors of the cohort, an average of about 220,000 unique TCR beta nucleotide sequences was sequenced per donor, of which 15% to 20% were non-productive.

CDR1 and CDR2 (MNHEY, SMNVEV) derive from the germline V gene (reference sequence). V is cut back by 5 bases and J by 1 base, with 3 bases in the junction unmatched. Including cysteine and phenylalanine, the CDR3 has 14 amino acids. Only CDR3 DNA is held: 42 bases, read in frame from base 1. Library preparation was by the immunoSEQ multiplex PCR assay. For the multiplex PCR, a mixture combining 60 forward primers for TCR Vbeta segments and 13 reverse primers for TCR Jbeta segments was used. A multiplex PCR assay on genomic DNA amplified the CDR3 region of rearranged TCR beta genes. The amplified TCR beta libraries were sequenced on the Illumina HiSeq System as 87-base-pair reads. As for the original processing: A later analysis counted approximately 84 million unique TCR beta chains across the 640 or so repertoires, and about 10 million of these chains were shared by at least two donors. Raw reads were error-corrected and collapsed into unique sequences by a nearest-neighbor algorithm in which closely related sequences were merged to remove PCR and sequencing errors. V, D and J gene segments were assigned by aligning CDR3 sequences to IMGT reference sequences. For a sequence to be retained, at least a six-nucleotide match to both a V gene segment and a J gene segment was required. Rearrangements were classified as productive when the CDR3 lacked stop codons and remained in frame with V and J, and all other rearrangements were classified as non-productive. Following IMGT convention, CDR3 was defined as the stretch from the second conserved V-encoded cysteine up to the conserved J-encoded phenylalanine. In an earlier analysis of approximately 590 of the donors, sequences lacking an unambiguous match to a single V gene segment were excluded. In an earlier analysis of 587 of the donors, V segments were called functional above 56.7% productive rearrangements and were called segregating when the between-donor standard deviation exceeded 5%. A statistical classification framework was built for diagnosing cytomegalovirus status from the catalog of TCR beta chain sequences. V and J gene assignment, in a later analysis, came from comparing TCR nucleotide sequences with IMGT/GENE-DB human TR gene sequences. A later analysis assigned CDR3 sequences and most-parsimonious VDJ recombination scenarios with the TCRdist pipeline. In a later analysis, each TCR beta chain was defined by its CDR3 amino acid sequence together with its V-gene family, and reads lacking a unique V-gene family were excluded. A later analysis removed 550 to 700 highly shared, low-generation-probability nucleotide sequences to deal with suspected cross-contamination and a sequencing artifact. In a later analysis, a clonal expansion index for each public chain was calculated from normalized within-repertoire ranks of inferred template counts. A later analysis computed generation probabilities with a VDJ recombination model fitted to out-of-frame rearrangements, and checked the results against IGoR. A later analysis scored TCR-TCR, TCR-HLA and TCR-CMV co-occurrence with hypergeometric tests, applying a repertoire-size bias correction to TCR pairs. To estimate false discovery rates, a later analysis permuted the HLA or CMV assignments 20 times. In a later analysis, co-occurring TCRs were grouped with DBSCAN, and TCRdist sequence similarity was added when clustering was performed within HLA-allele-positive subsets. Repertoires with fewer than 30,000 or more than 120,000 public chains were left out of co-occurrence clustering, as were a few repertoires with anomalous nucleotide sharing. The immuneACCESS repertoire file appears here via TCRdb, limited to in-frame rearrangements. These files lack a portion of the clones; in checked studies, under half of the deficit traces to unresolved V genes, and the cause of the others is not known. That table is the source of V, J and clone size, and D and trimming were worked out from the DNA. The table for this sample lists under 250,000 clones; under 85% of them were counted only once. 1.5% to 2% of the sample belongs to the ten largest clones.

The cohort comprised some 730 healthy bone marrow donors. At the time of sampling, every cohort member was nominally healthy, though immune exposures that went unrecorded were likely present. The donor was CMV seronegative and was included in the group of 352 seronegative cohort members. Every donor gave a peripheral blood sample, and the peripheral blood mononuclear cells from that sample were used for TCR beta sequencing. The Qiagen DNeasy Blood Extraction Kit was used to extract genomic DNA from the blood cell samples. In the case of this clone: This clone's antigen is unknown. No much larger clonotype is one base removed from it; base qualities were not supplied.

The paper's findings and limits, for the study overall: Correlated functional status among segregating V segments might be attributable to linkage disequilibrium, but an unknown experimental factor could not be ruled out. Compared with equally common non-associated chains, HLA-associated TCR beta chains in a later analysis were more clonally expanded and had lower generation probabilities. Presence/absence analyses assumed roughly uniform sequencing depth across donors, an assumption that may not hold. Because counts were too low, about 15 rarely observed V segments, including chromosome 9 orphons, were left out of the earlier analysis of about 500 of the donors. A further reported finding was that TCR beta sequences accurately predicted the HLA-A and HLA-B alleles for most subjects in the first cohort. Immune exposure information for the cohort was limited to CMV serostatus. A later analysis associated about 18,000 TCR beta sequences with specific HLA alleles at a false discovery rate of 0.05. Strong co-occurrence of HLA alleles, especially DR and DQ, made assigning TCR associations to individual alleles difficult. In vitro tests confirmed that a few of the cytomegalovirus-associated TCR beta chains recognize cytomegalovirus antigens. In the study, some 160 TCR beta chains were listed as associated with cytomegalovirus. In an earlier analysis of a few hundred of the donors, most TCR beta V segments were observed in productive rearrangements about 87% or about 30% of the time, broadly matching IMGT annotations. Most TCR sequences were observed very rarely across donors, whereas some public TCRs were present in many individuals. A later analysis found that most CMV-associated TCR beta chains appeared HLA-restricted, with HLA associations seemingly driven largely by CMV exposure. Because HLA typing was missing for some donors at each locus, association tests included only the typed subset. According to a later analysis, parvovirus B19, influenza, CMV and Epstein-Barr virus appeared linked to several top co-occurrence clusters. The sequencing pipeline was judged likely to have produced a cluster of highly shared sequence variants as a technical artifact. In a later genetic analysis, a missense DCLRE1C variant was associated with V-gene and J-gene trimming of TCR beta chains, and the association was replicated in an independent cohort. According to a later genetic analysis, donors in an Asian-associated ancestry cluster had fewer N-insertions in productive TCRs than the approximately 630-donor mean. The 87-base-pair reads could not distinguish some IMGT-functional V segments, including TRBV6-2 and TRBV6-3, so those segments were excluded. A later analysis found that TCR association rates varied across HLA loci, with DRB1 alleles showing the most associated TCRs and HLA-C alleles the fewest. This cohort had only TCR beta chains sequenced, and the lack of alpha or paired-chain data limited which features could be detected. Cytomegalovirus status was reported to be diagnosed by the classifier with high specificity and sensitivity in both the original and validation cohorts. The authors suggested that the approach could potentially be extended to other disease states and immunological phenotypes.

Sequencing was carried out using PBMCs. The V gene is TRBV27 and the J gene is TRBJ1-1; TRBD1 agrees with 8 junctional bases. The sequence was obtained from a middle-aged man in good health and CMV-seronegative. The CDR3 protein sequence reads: CASSGGTGNTEAFF. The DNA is TGTGCCAGCAGTGGCGGGACAGGGAACACTGAAGCTTTCTTT.